These T cell receptor beta chains were read from a single sample in a study of shared clonotypes between healthy human individuals. Method: immunoSEQ multiplex PCR; TCRdb's copy keeps in-frame clones and lacks some. The sample holds a few hundred thousand clones, about 97% seen once. Sequencing input: memory CD8+ T cells sorted from blood. The source of these receptors is a man under 40 in good health. Each CDR3 is given with its conserved first and last residue. D genes are given only for firm matches. Rows give clone size only sometimes, using once, few, many, or a class for an expanded clone.

V: TRBV11-2
J: TRBJ2-3
D: TRBD2
size: .
DNA: TGTGCCAGCCGACTAGCGGGCCCTAACACGGGCACAGATACGCAGTATTTT
CDR3: CASRLAGPNTGTDTQYF

V: TRBV29-1
J: TRBJ1-2
D: .
size: .
DNA: TGCAGCGCCGACGATAGGGTGAGAGGCTACACCTTC
CDR3: CSADDRVRGYTF

V: TRBV4-1
J: TRBJ2-1
D: .
size: .
DNA: TGCGCCAGCAGCCGCCTGCAGCTGAGGGCCGTCTCCTACAATGAGCAGTTCTTC
CDR3: CASSRLQLRAVSYNEQFF

V: TRBV5-5
J: TRBJ2-1
D: .
size: .
DNA: TGTGCCAGCAGCTTGGTCAGGGTTTGGGATGAGCAGTTCTTC
CDR3: CASSLVRVWDEQFF

V: TRBV7-3
J: TRBJ2-2
D: .
size: .
DNA: TGTGCCAGCAGCCCCCGGGGTCCGAACACCGGGGAGCTGTTTTTT
CDR3: CASSPRGPNTGELFF

V: TRBV5-1
J: TRBJ1-2
D: .
size: .
DNA: TGCGCCAGCAGCTTGAACCGAAATGGCTATGGCTACACCTTC
CDR3: CASSLNRNGYGYTF

V: TRBV7-9
J: TRBJ2-2
D: TRBD2
size: .
DNA: TGTGCCAGCAGCTTAGGGCGGGAGCGTCCCGGGGAGCTGTTTTTT
CDR3: CASSLGRERPGELFF

V: TRBV2
J: TRBJ2-5
D: .
size: .
DNA: TGTGCCAGCGTGAAAGGCGGAAAAGAGACCCAGTACTTC
CDR3: CASVKGGKETQYF

V: TRBV5-1
J: TRBJ2-1
D: .
size: .
DNA: TGCGCCAGCAGCCGGCTAGGGCATGAGCAGTTCTTC
CDR3: CASSRLGHEQFF

V: TRBV4-1
J: TRBJ1-2
D: .
size: once
DNA: TGCGCCAGCAGCCAAGATTATCGGGCCAGGGAGGGATCAGGCTACACCTTC
CDR3: CASSQDYRAREGSGYTF

V: TRBV20-1
J: TRBJ1-4
D: .
size: .
DNA: TGCAGTGCTAGAACGGTGGAAAAACTGTTTTTT
CDR3: CSARTVEKLFF